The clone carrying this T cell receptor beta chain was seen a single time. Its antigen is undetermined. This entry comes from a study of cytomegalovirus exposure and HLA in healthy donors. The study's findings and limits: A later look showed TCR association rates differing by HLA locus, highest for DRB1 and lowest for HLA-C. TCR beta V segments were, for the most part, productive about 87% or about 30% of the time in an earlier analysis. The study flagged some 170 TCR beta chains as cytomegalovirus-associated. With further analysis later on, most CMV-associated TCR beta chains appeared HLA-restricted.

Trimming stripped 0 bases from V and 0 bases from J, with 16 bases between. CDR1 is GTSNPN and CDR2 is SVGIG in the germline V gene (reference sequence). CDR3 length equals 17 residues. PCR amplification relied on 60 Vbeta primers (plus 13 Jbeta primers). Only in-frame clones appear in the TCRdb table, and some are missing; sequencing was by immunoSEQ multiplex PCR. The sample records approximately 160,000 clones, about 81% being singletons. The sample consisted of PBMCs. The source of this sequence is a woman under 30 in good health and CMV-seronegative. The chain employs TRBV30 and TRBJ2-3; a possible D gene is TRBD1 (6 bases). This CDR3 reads CAWSVSRTVSSTDTQYF. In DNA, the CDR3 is TGTGCCTGGAGTGTATCCCGGACAGTTTCTAGCACAGATACGCAGTATTTT.